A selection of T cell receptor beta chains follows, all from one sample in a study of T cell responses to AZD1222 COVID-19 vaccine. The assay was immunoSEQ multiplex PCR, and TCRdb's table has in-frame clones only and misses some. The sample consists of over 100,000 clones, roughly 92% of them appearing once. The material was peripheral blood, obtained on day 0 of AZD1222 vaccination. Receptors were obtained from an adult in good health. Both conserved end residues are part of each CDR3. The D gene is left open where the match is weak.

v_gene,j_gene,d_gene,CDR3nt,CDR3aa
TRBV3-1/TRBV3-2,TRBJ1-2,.,TGTGCCAGCAGCCAGATCTACCCGGCAGGGAACTATGGCTACACCTTC,CASSQIYPAGNYGYTF
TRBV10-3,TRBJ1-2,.,TGTGCCATCAGTGAGTACAAGGACGCCTTAAGAGGCTACACCTTC,CAISEYKDALRGYTF
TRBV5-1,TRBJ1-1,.,TGCGCCAGCAGCTTGGACGGGCCATCAGCCACTGAAGCTTTCTTT,CASSLDGPSATEAFF
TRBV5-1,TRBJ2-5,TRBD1,TGCGCCAGCAGCTTGGATAACAGGGGGCTGAAAGAGACCCAGTACTTC,CASSLDNRGLKETQYF
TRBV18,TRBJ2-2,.,TGTGCCAGCTCACCACCGTCAAGGGTGGACACCGGGGAGCTGTTTTTT,CASSPPSRVDTGELFF
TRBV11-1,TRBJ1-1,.,TGTGCCAGCAGCCCGGGACGGATGAACACTGAAGCTTTCTTT,CASSPGRMNTEAFF
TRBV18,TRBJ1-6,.,TGTGCCAGCTCACCAGTTGAGGCCCGGGGTTCACCCCTCCACTTT,CASSPVEARGSPLHF
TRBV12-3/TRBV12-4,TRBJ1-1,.,TGTGCCAGCAGCCCAGGCGCGAGCACTGAAGCTTTCTTT,CASSPGASTEAFF
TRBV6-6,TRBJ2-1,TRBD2,TGTGCCAGCAGTTACCACCGGGAGGGTGAGCAGTTCTTC,CASSYHREGEQFF
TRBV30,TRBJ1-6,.,TGTGCCTGGAGTGTACGAGAGCCCTATAATTCACCCCTCCACTTT,CAWSVREPYNSPLHF
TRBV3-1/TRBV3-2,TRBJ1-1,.,TGTGCCAGCAGCCAAGGGGGGGCGGGGAACACTGAAGCTTTCTTT,CASSQGGAGNTEAFF
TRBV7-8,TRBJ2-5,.,TGTGCCAGCAGCTTAGTCGGGAGTGAGACCCAGTACTTC,CASSLVGSETQYF
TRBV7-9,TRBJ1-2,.,TGTGCCAGCAGCCTTGGACTTGACGGCTACACCTTC,CASSLGLDGYTF
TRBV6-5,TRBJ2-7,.,TGTGCCAGCAGCCTTGTGGGAGCGTACGAGCAGTACTTC,CASSLVGAYEQYF
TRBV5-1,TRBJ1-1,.,TGCGCCAGCAGCTTGAATTCTAACACTGAAGCTTTCTTT,CASSLNSNTEAFF